This is a list of T cell receptor beta chains from one sample in a study of T cells in localized non-small cell lung cancer. The assay was immunoSEQ multiplex PCR, and TCRdb's table has in-frame clones only and misses some. The repertoire holds approximately 2,600 clones, 25% to 30% seen once, with roughly 13% in the top ten. Sequenced here: lung tumor tissue, sampled before any cancer treatment. The source of these receptors is a woman aged 40-69 years with stage III lung adenocarcinoma. Each CDR3 is given with its conserved first and last residue. The order of the fields is V gene, D gene, J gene, clone size, CDR3 protein, CDR3 DNA. A D gene is named only where the DNA matches it firmly. Clone sizes are given selectively: once, few, many, or a class where the clone is expanded.

>TRBV28|.|TRBJ1-1|.
CASSLEGGGMNTEAFF
TGTGCCAGCAGTTTAGAAGGGGGAGGGATGAACACTGAAGCTTTCTTT
>TRBV6-8|TRBD1|TRBJ2-3|few
CASSAPGTGGTDTQYF
TGTGCCAGCAGCGCTCCCGGGACAGGGGGCACAGATACGCAGTATTTT
>TRBV11-3|TRBD1|TRBJ2-6|.
CASSTPGQGPANVLTF
TGTGCCAGCAGCACACCGGGACAGGGACCTGCCAACGTCCTGACTTTC
>TRBV11-3|TRBD1|TRBJ2-6|few
CASSSPGQGAGANVLTF
TGTGCCAGCAGCTCCCCCGGACAGGGGGCCGGGGCCAACGTCCTGACTTTC
>TRBV19|TRBD1|TRBJ1-2|.
CASSLDRGRGYGYTF
TGTGCCAGTAGTCTCGACAGGGGGCGAGGTTATGGCTACACCTTC
>TRBV6-8|.|TRBJ1-1|.
CASSYSRQANTEAFF
TGTGCCAGCAGTTACTCAAGACAGGCGAACACTGAAGCTTTCTTT
>TRBV19|.|TRBJ2-5|.
CASSFQETQYF
TGTGCCAGTAGTTTTCAAGAGACCCAGTACTTC
>TRBV14|.|TRBJ2-2|.
CASSLGGGATGELFF
TGTGCCAGCAGCCTCGGGGGTGGTGCCACCGGGGAGCTGTTTTTT
>TRBV18|.|TRBJ1-3|.
CASSPTRWGDVGNTIYF
TGTGCCAGCTCACCAACCCGTTGGGGAGACGTTGGAAACACCATATATTTT
>TRBV29-1|.|TRBJ2-3|.
CSVEVEPVTDTQYF
TGCAGCGTTGAAGTCGAACCGGTCACAGATACGCAGTATTTT
>TRBV9|TRBD1|TRBJ1-2|.
CASSGDRVGYTF
TGTGCCAGCAGTGGGGACAGGGTTGGCTACACCTTC
>TRBV11-3|TRBD1|TRBJ1-1|few
CASSSYRGVNTEAFF
TGTGCCAGCAGCTCATACAGGGGAGTGAACACTGAAGCTTTCTTT
>TRBV19|.|TRBJ2-7|few
CASSSRRGEEQYF
TGTGCCAGTAGCTCAAGGCGGGGTGAGGAGCAGTACTTC
>TRBV9|TRBD1|TRBJ2-7|medium-sized
CASSSQTGAYEQYF
TGTGCCAGCAGCTCCCAGACAGGGGCCTACGAGCAGTACTTC
>TRBV9|TRBD2|TRBJ2-2|few
CASSATSANTGELFF
TGTGCCAGCAGCGCTACTAGCGCGAACACCGGGGAGCTGTTTTTT
>TRBV6-8|TRBD1|TRBJ1-2|few
CASSRDRGGGYGYTF
TGTGCCAGCAGTCGGGACAGGGGAGGAGGCTATGGCTACACCTTC
>TRBV9|.|TRBJ2-5|few
CASSPGLGETQYF
TGTGCCAGCAGCCCCGGCCTGGGGGAGACCCAGTACTTC
>TRBV29-1|.|TRBJ2-7|.
CSVVLWGGTYEQYF
TGCAGCGTTGTTTTATGGGGCGGAACCTACGAGCAGTACTTC
>TRBV12-5|.|TRBJ2-1|few
CASESRGNTPQFF
TGTGCCAGCGAGTCTAGGGGGAACACGCCCCAGTTCTTC
>TRBV19|TRBD1|TRBJ1-1|.
CASTTGGGYTEAFF
TGTGCCAGTACGACAGGGGGCGGTTACACTGAAGCTTTCTTT
>TRBV6-8|.|TRBJ1-1|few
CASGYRDMNTEAFF
TGTGCCAGCGGATACAGGGACATGAACACTGAAGCTTTCTTT
>TRBV11-3|TRBD1|TRBJ1-2|.
CASRRGTGEVHGYTF
TGTGCCAGCAGACGGGGGACAGGGGAGGTCCATGGCTACACCTTC
>TRBV9|.|TRBJ1-1|medium-sized
CASSVATISEAFF
TGTGCCAGCAGCGTAGCGACAATAAGTGAAGCTTTCTTT
>TRBV28|TRBD1|TRBJ1-2|few
CASRPGQTYGYTF
TGTGCCAGCAGACCGGGACAGACCTATGGCTACACCTTC
>TRBV18|.|TRBJ2-7|.
CASSPTGPGEQYF
TGTGCCAGCTCACCAACCGGTCCAGGCGAGCAGTACTTC
>TRBV19|.|TRBJ2-3|once
CASTAGRTDTQYF
TGTGCCAGTACGGCCGGGCGCACAGATACGCAGTATTTT
>TRBV28|TRBD1|TRBJ1-1|few
CASITRTGGNTEAFF
TGTGCCAGCATCACGAGGACAGGAGGGAACACTGAAGCTTTCTTT
>TRBV6-8|.|TRBJ2-7|.
CASSDGLAGRSYEQYF
TGTGCCAGCAGTGATGGATTGGCGGGACGGTCCTACGAGCAGTACTTC
>TRBV6-8|.|TRBJ1-2|few
CAIRGDTYGYTF
TGTGCCATAAGGGGAGACACCTATGGCTACACCTTC
>TRBV11-3|.|TRBJ1-1|.
CASSLWGPGTEAFF
TGTGCCAGCAGCTTGTGGGGGCCAGGCACTGAAGCTTTCTTT
>TRBV6-8|.|TRBJ1-2|medium-sized
CASSYQGGGDGYTF
TGTGCCAGCAGTTACCAGGGTGGGGGAGATGGCTACACCTTC
>TRBV28|.|TRBJ2-5|.
CASREAAETQYF
TGTGCCAGCAGGGAAGCGGCAGAGACCCAGTACTTC
>TRBV14|.|TRBJ2-1|.
CASSQDLGGAFPYNEQFF
TGTGCCAGCAGCCAAGATCTTGGCGGGGCCTTCCCATACAATGAGCAGTTCTTC
>TRBV23-1|TRBD1|TRBJ1-1|.
CASSQWDRCEAFF
TGCGCCAGCAGTCAGTGGGACAGGTGTGAAGCTTTCTTT
>TRBV6-8|.|TRBJ1-1|few
CASSYSAAGAIEAFF
TGTGCCAGCAGTTACTCTGCGGCAGGGGCGATTGAAGCTTTCTTT
>TRBV6-8|TRBD1|TRBJ1-5|few
CASRSTGDGSNQPQHF
TGTGCCAGCAGATCCACAGGGGACGGCAGCAATCAGCCCCAGCATTTT
>TRBV19|TRBD1|TRBJ2-3|.
CASSALGTGTDTQYF
TGTGCCAGTAGTGCCCTCGGGACAGGCACAGATACGCAGTATTTT
>TRBV18|.|TRBJ1-1|few
CASSPPSGGTNTEAFF
TGTGCCAGCTCACCACCCTCGGGAGGGACGAACACTGAAGCTTTCTTT
>TRBV11-3|.|TRBJ2-3|medium-sized
CASSPLWQLTDTQYF
TGTGCCAGCAGCCCGCTCTGGCAACTCACAGATACGCAGTATTTT
>TRBV11-3|.|TRBJ1-1|.
CASSPSGGSTEAFF
TGTGCCAGCAGCCCCTCGGGAGGGAGCACTGAAGCTTTCTTT
>TRBV19|TRBD2|TRBJ2-2|.
CASSIAGGPGELFF
TGTGCCAGTAGCATAGCGGGAGGGCCCGGGGAGCTGTTTTTT
>TRBV6-8|.|TRBJ2-7|few
CAISGQNSYEQYF
TGTGCCATCAGCGGACAGAACTCCTACGAGCAGTACTTC
>TRBV29-1|.|TRBJ2-3|few
CSVGVSTDTQYF
TGCAGCGTTGGAGTTAGCACAGATACGCAGTATTTT
>TRBV6-8|TRBD1|TRBJ1-6|few
CASSRQGGYSPLHF
TGTGCCAGCAGTAGACAGGGGGGGTATTCACCCCTCCACTTT